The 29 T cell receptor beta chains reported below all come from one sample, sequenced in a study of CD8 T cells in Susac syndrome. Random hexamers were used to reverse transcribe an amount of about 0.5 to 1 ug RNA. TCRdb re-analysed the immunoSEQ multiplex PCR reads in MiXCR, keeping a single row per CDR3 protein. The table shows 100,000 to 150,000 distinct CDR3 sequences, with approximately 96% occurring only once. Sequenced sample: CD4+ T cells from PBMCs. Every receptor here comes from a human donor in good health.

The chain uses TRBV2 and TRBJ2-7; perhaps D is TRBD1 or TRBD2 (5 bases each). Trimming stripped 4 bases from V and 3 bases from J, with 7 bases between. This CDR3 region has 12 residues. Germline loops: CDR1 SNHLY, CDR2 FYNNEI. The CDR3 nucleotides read TGTGCCAGCAGTGTGAGGGGCTACGAGCAGTACTTC. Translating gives CASSVRGYEQYF.

CDR3 bases: TGTGCCAGCAGCCTGCGGGTCGGCAATCAGCCCCAGCATTTT. Its protein product is CASSLRVGNQPQHF. This chain connects TRBV12-3 or TRBV12-4 to TRBJ1-5; D remains unclear. The CDR3 runs 14 residues. V lost 6 bases, J lost 2 bases, and 11 bases lay in between.

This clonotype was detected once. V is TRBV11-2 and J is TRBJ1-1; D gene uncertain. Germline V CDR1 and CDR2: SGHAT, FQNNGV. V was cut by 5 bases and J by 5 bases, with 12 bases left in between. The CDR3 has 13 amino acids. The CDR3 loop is CASSAAIPTEAFF. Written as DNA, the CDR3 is TGTGCCAGCAGCGCCGCAATTCCAACTGAAGCTTTCTTT.

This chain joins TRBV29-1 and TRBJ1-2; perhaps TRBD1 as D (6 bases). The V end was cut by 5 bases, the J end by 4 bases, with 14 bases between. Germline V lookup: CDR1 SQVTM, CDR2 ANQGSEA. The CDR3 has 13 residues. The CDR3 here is CSVQVRGSYGYTF. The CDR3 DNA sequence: TGCAGCGTTCAGGTCAGGGGAAGCTATGGCTACACCTTC.

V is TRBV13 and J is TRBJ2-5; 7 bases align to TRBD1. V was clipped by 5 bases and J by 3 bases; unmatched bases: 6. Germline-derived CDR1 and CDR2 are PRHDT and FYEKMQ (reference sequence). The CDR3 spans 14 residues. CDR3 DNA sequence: TGTGCCAGCAGCACCGAGACAGGGAAAGAGACCCAGTACTTC. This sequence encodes CASSTETGKETQYF.

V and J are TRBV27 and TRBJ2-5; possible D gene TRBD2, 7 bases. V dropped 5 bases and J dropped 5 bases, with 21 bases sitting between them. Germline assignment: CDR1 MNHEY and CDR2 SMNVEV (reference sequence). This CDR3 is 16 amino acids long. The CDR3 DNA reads TGTGCCAGCAGTGGTCTTTCACCGGGGGGCTGGGAGACCCAGTACTTC. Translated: CASSGLSPGGWETQYF.

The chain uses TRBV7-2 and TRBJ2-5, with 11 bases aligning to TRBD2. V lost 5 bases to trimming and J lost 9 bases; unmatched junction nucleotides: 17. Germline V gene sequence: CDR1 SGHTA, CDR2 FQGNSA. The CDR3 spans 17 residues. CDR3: CASSPGGSGRAIVAQYF. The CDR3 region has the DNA TGTGCCAGCAGCCCCGGTGGTAGCGGGAGGGCCATAGTGGCCCAGTACTTC.

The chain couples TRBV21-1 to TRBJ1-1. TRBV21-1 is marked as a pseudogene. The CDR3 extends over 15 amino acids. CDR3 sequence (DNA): TGTGCCAGCAGCCGGGGAAGCCGACTGAACACTGAAGCTTTCTTT. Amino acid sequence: CASSRGSRLNTEAFF.

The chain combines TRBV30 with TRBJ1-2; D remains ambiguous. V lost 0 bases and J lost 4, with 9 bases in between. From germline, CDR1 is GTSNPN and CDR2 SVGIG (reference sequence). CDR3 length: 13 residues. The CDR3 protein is CAWSVSRPYGYTF. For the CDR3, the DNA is TGTGCCTGGAGTGTTTCCAGGCCCTATGGCTACACCTTC.

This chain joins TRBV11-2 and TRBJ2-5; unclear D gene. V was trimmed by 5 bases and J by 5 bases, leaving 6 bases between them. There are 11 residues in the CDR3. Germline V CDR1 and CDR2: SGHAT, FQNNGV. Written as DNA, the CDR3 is TGTGCCAGCAGCCAATCGGAGACCCAGTACTTC. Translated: CASSQSETQYF.

The CDR3 spells CASSFGEHQPQHF. The CDR3 nucleotides are TGTGCCAGCAGTTTCGGGGAGCATCAGCCCCAGCATTTT. V usage is TRBV12-3 or TRBV12-4 and J usage is TRBJ1-5; D is unclear. CDR3 length: 13 amino acids. V was clipped by 3 bases and J by 5 bases, with 8 bases between them.

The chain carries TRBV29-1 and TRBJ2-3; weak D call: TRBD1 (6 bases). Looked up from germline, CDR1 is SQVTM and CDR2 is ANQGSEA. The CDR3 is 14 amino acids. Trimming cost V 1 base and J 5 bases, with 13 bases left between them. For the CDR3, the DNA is TGCAGCGTTGAAGTGGGTGGGGGCCTAGATACGCAGTATTTT. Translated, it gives CSVEVGGGLDTQYF.

The CDR3 DNA reads TGTGCCAGCGGGCAATGGGACACCTACAATGAGCAGTTCTTC. This gives the protein CASGQWDTYNEQFF. V usage is TRBV3-1 and J usage is TRBJ2-1, with D tentatively TRBD1 (6 bases). Germline V gives CDR1 LGHDT, CDR2 YNNKEL (reference sequence). The CDR3 sequence is 14 residues long. Trimming pared 8 bases from V and 2 bases from J, leaving 13 bases between.

CDR3 nucleotides: TGCAGTGCCGAGACGGGTAACTACAATGAGCAGTTCTTC. It codes for CSAETGNYNEQFF. This chain connects TRBV20-1 to TRBJ2-1; no clear D gene. CDR3 length: 13 residues. The V gene's germline CDR1 is DFQATT and CDR2 SNEGSKA (reference sequence). V was clipped by 6 bases and J by 3 bases, with 12 bases between them.

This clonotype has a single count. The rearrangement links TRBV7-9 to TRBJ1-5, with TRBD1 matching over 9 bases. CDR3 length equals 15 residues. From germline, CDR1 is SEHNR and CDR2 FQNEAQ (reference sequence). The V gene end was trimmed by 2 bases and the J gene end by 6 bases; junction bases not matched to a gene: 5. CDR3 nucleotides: TGTGCCAGCAGCTTATCCCGGACAGGGGTTCAGCCCCAGCATTTT. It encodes CASSLSRTGVQPQHF.

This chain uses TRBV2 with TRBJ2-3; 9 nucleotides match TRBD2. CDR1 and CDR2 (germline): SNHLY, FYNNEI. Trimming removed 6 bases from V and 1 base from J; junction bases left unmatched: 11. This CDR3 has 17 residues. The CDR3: CASRNARTSERTDTQYF. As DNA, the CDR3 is TGTGCCAGCAGGAACGCTAGGACTAGCGAACGCACAGATACGCAGTATTTT.

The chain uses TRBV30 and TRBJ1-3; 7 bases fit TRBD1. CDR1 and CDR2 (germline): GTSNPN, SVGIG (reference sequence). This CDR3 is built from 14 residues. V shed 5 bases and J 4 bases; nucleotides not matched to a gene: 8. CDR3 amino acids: CAWVPGQRGNTIYF. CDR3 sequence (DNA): TGTGCCTGGGTTCCGGGACAGCGAGGAAACACCATATATTTT. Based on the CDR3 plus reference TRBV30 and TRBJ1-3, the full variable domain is SQTIHQWPATLVQPVGSPLSLECTVEGTSNPNLYWYRQAAGRGLQLLFYSVGIGQISSEVPQNLSASRPQDRQFILSSKKLLLSDSGFYLCAWVPGQRGNTIYFGEGSWLTVV.

CDR3 sequence reads: CASSMGQGADGAFF. CDR3 DNA: TGTGCCAGCAGTATGGGACAGGGGGCGGATGGAGCTTTCTTT. The chain couples TRBV27 to TRBJ1-1; 12 positions match TRBD1. Germline V lookup: CDR1 MNHEY, CDR2 SMNVEV (reference sequence). This CDR3 has 14 amino acids. After removal of 5 bases from V and 10 bases from J, the junction contained 8 bases not matched to a gene.

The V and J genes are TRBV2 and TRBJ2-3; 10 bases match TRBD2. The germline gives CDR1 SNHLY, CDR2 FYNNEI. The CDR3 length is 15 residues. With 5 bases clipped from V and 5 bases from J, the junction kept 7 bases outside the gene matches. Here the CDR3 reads CASSTSGISIDTQYF. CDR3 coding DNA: TGTGCCAGCAGTACTAGCGGGATCTCCATAGATACGCAGTATTTT.

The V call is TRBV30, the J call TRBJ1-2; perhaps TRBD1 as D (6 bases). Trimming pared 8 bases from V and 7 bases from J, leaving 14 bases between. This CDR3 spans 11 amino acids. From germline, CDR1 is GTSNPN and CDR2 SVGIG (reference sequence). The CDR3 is CARAGAGGYTF. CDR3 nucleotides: TGTGCCCGAGCAGGGGCAGGTGGCTACACCTTC.

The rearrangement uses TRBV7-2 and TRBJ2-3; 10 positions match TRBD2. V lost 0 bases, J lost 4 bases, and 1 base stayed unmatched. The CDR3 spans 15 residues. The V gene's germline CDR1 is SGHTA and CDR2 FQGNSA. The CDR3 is CASSLAGLAADTQYF. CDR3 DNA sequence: TGTGCCAGCAGCTTAGCAGGACTAGCGGCAGATACGCAGTATTTT.

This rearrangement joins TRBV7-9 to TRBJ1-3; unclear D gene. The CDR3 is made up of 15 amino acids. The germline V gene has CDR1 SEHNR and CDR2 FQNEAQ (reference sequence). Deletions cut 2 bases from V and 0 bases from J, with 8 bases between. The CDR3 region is CASSLYQSSGNTIYF. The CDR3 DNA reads TGTGCCAGCAGCTTATATCAGTCCTCTGGAAACACCATATATTTT.

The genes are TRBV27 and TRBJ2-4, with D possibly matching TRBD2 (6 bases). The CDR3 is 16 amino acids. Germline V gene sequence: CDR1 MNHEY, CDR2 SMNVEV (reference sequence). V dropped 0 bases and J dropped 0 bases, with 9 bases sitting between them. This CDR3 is CASSLSQGLAKNIQYF. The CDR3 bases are TGTGCCAGCAGTTTATCCCAGGGACTAGCCAAAAACATTCAGTACTTC.

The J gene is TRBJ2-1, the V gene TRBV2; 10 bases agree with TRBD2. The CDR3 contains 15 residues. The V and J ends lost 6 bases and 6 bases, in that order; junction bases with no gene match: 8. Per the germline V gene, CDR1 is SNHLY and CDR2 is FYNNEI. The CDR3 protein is CASSTGTSVINEQFF. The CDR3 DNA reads TGTGCCAGCAGCACCGGGACTAGCGTAATCAATGAGCAGTTCTTC.

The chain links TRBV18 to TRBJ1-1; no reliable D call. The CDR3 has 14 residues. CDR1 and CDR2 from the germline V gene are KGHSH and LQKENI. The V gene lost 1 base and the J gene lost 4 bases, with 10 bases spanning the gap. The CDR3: CASSPLVAFTEAFF. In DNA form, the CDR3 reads TGTGCCAGCTCACCACTGGTCGCATTCACTGAAGCTTTCTTT.

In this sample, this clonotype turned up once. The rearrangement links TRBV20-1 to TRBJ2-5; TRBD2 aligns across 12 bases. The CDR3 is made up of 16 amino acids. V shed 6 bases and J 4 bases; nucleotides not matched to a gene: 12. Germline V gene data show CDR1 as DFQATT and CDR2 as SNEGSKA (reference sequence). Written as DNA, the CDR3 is TGCAGTGCCCATATAGCTAGCGGGAGGGCGAGAGAGACCCAGTACTTC. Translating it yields CSAHIASGRARETQYF.

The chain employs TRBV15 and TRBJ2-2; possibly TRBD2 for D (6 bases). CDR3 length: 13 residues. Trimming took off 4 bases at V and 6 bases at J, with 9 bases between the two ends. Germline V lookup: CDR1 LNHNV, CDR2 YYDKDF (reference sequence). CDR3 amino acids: CATSMGGAGELFF. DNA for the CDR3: TGTGCCACCAGCATGGGAGGCGCCGGGGAGCTGTTTTTT. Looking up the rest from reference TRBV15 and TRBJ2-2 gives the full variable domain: DAMVIQNPRYQVTQFGKPVTLSCSQTLNHNVMYWYQQKSSQAPKLLFHYYDKDFNNEADTPDNFQSRRPNTSFCFLDIRSPGLGDTAMYLCATSMGGAGELFFGEGSRLTVL.

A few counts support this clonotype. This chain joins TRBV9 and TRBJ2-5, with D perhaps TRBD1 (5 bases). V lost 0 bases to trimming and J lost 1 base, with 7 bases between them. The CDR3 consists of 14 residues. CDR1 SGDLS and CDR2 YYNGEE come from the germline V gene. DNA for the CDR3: TGTGCCAGCAGCGTAGGACAGCTCCAAGAGACCCAGTACTTC. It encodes CASSVGQLQETQYF.

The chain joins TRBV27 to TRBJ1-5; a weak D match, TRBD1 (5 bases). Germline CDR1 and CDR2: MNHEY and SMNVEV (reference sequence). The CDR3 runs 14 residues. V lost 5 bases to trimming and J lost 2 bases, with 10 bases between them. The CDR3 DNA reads TGTGCCAGCAGTCGATGGGGGGGCAATCAGCCCCAGCATTTT. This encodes CASSRWGGNQPQHF.